This TCR beta chain was captured in a study of T cell changes during pregnancy in multiple sclerosis. Profiled with immunoSEQ multiplex PCR; TCRdb holds only in-frame clones, not every one. The sample has roughly 100,000 clones, 91% seen once. Turning to this clone: The junction departs from germline at one end; a sequencing error may be responsible. Different DNA sequences within this sample yield the same CDR3.

The CDR3 is 12 residues long. Looked up from germline, CDR1 is KGHSH and CDR2 is LQKENI. This sequence was found in a female donor with multiple sclerosis, enrolled in a pregnancy study. The specimen comprised peripheral blood, sampled before pregnancy. The rearrangement links TRBV18 to TRBJ1-2; D is uncertain. This CDR3 reads CASSQSAGGYTF. For the CDR3, the DNA is TGTGCCAGCTCACAGTCGGCGGGTGGCTACACTTTC.